This T cell receptor (beta chain) was identified in a study of shared clonotypes between healthy human individuals (dated by TCRdb to 2018 to 2020). About the investigation overall: A couple of women and three men aged 18 to 49 years were included in the cohort. Each donor's leukapheresis produced roughly between roughly 0.9 and 9 billion PBMCs. Blood TCR repertoires of a handful of healthy adults were deeply sequenced to estimate repertoire size and the extent of clonotype sharing between individuals. For each donor, CD4 naive and CD4 memory were each given three plates, CD8 naive was given two plates, and CD8 memory was given one plate. Libraries were prepared and TCR repertoires were sequenced by different laboratories using diverse techniques, in order to increase sequencing depth and limit assay-specific biases. Overall study results and their limits: Pairwise subsampling indicated that sequencing depth was expected to affect the degree of clonotype sharing among donors. Compared with non-shared clonotypes, the clonotypes found in all four sorted-subset donors had higher generation probabilities. Naive subsets generally had larger estimated clonotype richness than memory subsets. The genetic and exposure-history diversity represented was limited by the small number of donors. Even with the large sequencing depth, rarefaction of the sorted-subset datasets indicated that sequencing was incomplete. Sharing across several donors was observed for around 5% of naive CD4, 3% to 4% of naive CD8, 2% to 2.5% of memory CD4, and roughly 0.4% of memory CD8 clonotypes. Sampling was limited to blood, and TCR repertoires in tissue likely differ from TCR repertoires in blood.

The germline V gene (reference sequence) supplies CDR1 SGHNT and CDR2 YYREEE. Trimming costs V 1 base and J 5 bases, and their ends lie 6 bases apart. From the cysteine through the phenylalanine, the CDR3 covers 12 amino acids. The kept DNA is CDR3 alone, 36 bases in frame from the first base. Donors were healthy HIV-negative adults with no recently reported acute infections or vaccinations. All donors were Caucasian adults living in Nashville, Tennessee, USA. CD4+ T cells were enriched by magnetic negative selection; naive cells were then positively selected on CD45RA, and the negative fraction formed the memory subset. Blood was collected by leukapheresis, and PBMCs were isolated by Ficoll-Histopaque density gradient centrifugation and then cryopreserved in liquid nitrogen vapor phase. Purity and quantity of every magnetically sorted T cell population were checked by analytical flow cytometry. Genomic DNA was isolated from each sorted fraction and quantified by UV absorbance on a Nanodrop 2000c.

On this clone itself: It has no known antigen specificity. Per-base quality was not reported, and no clone a single base away is much larger than it.

Using the deep immunoSEQ assay, multiplex PCR amplified TCR CDR3 regions from genomic DNA. For each cell subset, the extracted genomic DNA was distributed evenly across all wells of several immunoSEQ 96-well plates, and each plate served as one replicate. For sorted subsets, 200 to 250 ng of genomic DNA, equivalent to 25,000 to 30,000 T cell genomes, went into each replicate PCR. Purified libraries were quantified with a Qubit 3.0 fluorometer, sized on a Bioanalyzer 2100, and re-quantified with the KAPA Library Quantification kit. Each immunoSEQ 96-well plate was sequenced on its own single-read 150-cycle Illumina NextSeq 550 flow cell. On the study's bioinformatics: Because the immunoSEQ output included only junctional sequences and no quality scores, the filtering could not be the same as the filtering used for full-length reads. To assign V/J genes and CDR3, sequences were annotated against IMGT germline references using PyIR, a Python wrapper for IgBLAST v1.9. Any read was removed if the V/J assignment was weak (E-value above 1e-6), the CDR3 was missing, or the read contained stop codons, out-of-frame junctions, or ambiguous translated residues. V3J clonotypes were defined as sequences sharing an identical inferred V gene, J gene, and CDR3 amino acid sequence. Percentage overlap between repertoires was computed as shared unique clonotypes divided by the size of the smaller repertoire. Three approaches were used to assess repertoire richness: RTK rarefaction, the Chao1 estimator, and Recon v2.1 estimates of unobserved clonotypes. Generation probabilities were computed with OLGA for all TCRbeta clonotypes obtained by the gDNA method from a few donors. TCRdb re-hosts the immuneACCESS table, in-frame sequences only. Its copies lack some clones; in the studies checked, an unresolved V gene accounts for under half of them, and the cause for the rest is not known. That table furnishes V, J and clone size, whereas the DNA furnished D and trimming. This sample lists roughly 1.5 million clones; approximately 98% were detected once. Roughly 0.4% of the sample is held by the ten biggest clonotypes.

This TCR was sampled from a man under 40 in good health. The chain is assembled from TRBV5-4 and TRBJ1-1, with no reliable assignment of the D segment. The sequenced sample consisted of naive CD4+ T cells sorted from blood. In the paper's terms, the cell subset or site label means: CD45RA+ positively selected. The nucleotide sequence is TGTGCCAGCAGCTTGCCGGAAACTGAAGCTTTCTTT. Translated, it reads CASSLPETEAFF.